Shown below are 7 T cell receptor beta chains from a single sample sequenced in a study of blood T cells in healthy people across ages. With a J-beta primer mix and a sample-barcoded 5' primer, a second PCR ran about 6 to 11 cycles. TCRdb redid the calling of the 5' RACE reads with MiXCR, one entry per CDR3 protein. The data contain about 540,000 distinct CDR3 sequences, around 24% of them singletons. The same data also went into a second study, on T cells of mothers and their children.

The material sequenced was blood. Receptors were obtained from a boy under 18 in good health.

The chain carries TRBV5-5 and TRBJ1-4; no reliable D call. The ends were cut back, 3 bases at V and 3 bases at J, with 3 bases in the middle. Germline V gene data show CDR1 as SGHKS and CDR2 as YYEKEE (reference sequence). There are 12 residues in the CDR3. The CDR3 loop is CASSSANEKLFF. DNA of the CDR3: TGTGCCAGCAGCTCTGCTAATGAAAAACTGTTTTTT.

V and J are TRBV6-2 or TRBV6-3 and TRBJ2-4, with TRBD1 identical over 9 bases. The germline CDR1 and CDR2 sequences are MNHEY and SVGEGT. The CDR3 length is 17 residues. V was clipped by 4 bases and J by 1 base; unmatched bases: 8. CDR3: CASSSGTGNEAKNIQYF. In DNA, the CDR3 is TGTGCCAGCAGTTCCGGGACAGGGAATGAGGCCAAAAACATTCAGTACTTC.

This clonotype was seen a handful of times. The rearrangement links TRBV7-9 to TRBJ1-1, with 7 nucleotides matching TRBD1. This CDR3 is built from 12 residues. V shed 6 bases, J shed 7 bases, and the junction held 5 bases outside the gene matches. Germline V gene data show CDR1 as SEHNR and CDR2 as FQNEAQ (reference sequence). DNA for the CDR3: TGTGCCAGCAGAACCGGGACAGATGAAGCTTTCTTT. Residues: CASRTGTDEAFF.

This clonotype appeared a few times. The V call is TRBV7-2, the J call TRBJ1-6, with 8 bases matching TRBD1. The CDR3 totals 15 residues. CDR1 is SGHTA and CDR2 is FQGNSA in the germline V gene. The junction had 10 bases not matched to a gene; V was cut back by 8 bases and J by 7 bases. Here the CDR3 reads CASGTGQGMNSPLHF. DNA for the CDR3: TGTGCCAGCGGCACCGGACAGGGAATGAATTCACCCCTCCACTTT.

This clonotype was observed a few times. The chain couples TRBV13 to TRBJ2-7; 7 nucleotides align to TRBD2. The CDR3 spans 12 residues. Germline CDR1 and CDR2: PRHDT and FYEKMQ (reference sequence). V shed 6 bases, J shed 6 bases, and the junction held 5 bases outside the gene matches. CDR3 DNA sequence: TGTGCCAGCAGAGACCGGGGGGTCGAGCAGTACTTC. Protein product: CASRDRGVEQYF.

This clonotype was recorded a few times. The V and J genes are TRBV20-1 and TRBJ2-3; D is tentatively TRBD1 or TRBD2 (6 bases each). Germline CDR1 reads DFQATT; CDR2 reads SNEGSKA (reference sequence). This CDR3 comprises 14 residues. With 6 bases removed from V and 4 bases from J, the gap between germline ends came to 17 bases. As DNA, the CDR3 is TGCAGTGCCCATAAGGGGGGATACCCAGATACGCAGTATTTT. Its translation is CSAHKGGYPDTQYF.

As regards this clonotype: A much bigger clone sits one base away, suggesting this may be a read error. This chain links TRBV4-3 with TRBJ2-2, with a weak D call TRBD2 (6 bases). This CDR3 comprises 15 residues. Germline lookup yields CDR1 LGHNA and CDR2 YSLEER. The CDR3 is CTSSQEGLYTGELFF. CDR3 coding DNA: TGCACCAGCAGCCAAGAGGGACTCTACACCGGGGAGCTGTTTTTT.